The rows below give T cell receptor beta chains drawn from one sample of a study of identical twins. TCRdb re-called the 5' RACE reads through MiXCR, storing one row per CDR3 protein. This repertoire shows 1.5 million to 2 million distinct CDR3 sequences, around a third found once; its top ten account for about 0.27%. Input material: cord blood. These TCRs come from a newborn girl in good health. CDR3s include the opening cysteine and the closing phenylalanine or tryptophan. A clone size is listed for some rows: how often the clone was seen (once, few, many), or a class if it is expanded.

CDR3aa | j_gene | v_gene | abundance
CASSQTGNYGYTF | TRBJ1-2 | TRBV4-1 | many
CASSQEMVYTGELFF | TRBJ2-2 | TRBV14 | -
CSASFPSGQIVYNEQFF | TRBJ2-1 | TRBV20-1 | -
CASGTRVLYEQYF | TRBJ2-7 | TRBV12-3/TRBV12-4 | many
CASSGREGGELFF | TRBJ2-2 | TRBV19 | -
CASSFRTSGTGRYEQYF | TRBJ2-7 | TRBV27 | -
CASSFFRPGGRNEQFF | TRBJ2-1 | TRBV12-3/TRBV12-4 | few
CASTGTMNTEAFF | TRBJ1-1 | TRBV7-9 | -
CASSENAATGELFF | TRBJ2-2 | TRBV2 | few
CSAPIAGASDEQFF | TRBJ2-1 | TRBV20-1 | few
CSVGSGRKPSTDTQYF | TRBJ2-3 | TRBV29-1 | many
CASSDGTTSGRSDTQYF | TRBJ2-3 | TRBV10-2 | few
CAWSEGGTEAFF | TRBJ1-1 | TRBV30 | -
CASSLAPGDGYTEAFF | TRBJ1-1 | TRBV7-9 | -
CANSPSSGETDTQYF | TRBJ2-3 | TRBV9 | -
CASSAGGQGHYEQYF | TRBJ2-7 | TRBV5-5 | -
CASSQEGRVSNEKLFF | TRBJ1-4 | TRBV3-1 | -
CASRRHYTGELFF | TRBJ2-2 | TRBV27 | -
CSAGKLGGYTF | TRBJ1-2 | TRBV20-1 | once
CASSDYEKLFF | TRBJ1-4 | TRBV2 | few
CASSGDGRYYNEQYF | - | TRBV11-2 | few
CASSSQGTRWASGETQYF | TRBJ2-5 | TRBV5-1 | few
CASSLPGTGGYTF | TRBJ1-2 | TRBV5-1 | few
CASRRALFPTQPQHF | TRBJ1-5 | TRBV6-6 | few
CASSEGSNEQFF | TRBJ2-1 | TRBV2 | -
CAWSVVGLYTEAFF | TRBJ1-1 | TRBV30 | few
CASSLLGPSYEQYF | TRBJ2-7 | TRBV11-2 | many
CSAASGALQETQYF | TRBJ2-5 | TRBV20-1 | -
CASSSGTESTDTQYF | TRBJ2-3 | TRBV10-1 | few
CASSLQAFTANEKLFF | TRBJ1-4 | TRBV7-2 | -
CASSQAGQFF | TRBJ2-1 | TRBV23-1 | -
CASTGQVGPNYGYTF | TRBJ1-2 | TRBV2 | -
CASSQAGWSYEQYF | TRBJ2-7 | TRBV4-1 | few
CASSFAPLAYEQFF | TRBJ2-1 | TRBV27 | once
CSTDIGGSADMQYF | TRBJ2-3 | TRBV29-1 | -
CASSLGREVNEQYF | TRBJ2-7 | TRBV28 | -
CASRYKDTQYF | TRBJ2-3 | TRBV4-1 | few
CSAVKRGLADSYEQYF | TRBJ2-7 | TRBV20-1 | -
CASSPGQGATSYEQYF | - | TRBV7-2 | -
CASRTGTGPCNQPQHF | TRBJ1-5 | TRBV28 | -
CASSQTSGGAPGYNEQFF | TRBJ2-1 | TRBV12-3/TRBV12-4 | once
CSARDRQGKFYNEQFF | TRBJ2-1 | TRBV20-1 | -
CASSPLPGLAANNEQFF | TRBJ2-1 | TRBV18 | -
CAGSQDEGAGYGYTF | TRBJ1-2 | TRBV3-1 | -
CASSVAASGRGTDTQYF | TRBJ2-3 | TRBV9 | few
CASSLRRDGLYGYTF | TRBJ1-2 | TRBV3-1 | -
CSATARTETQYF | TRBJ2-5 | TRBV20-1 | few
CASALKAGGPYEQYF | TRBJ2-7 | TRBV19 | -
CASRQRTSYNEQFF | TRBJ2-1 | TRBV4-2 | -
CASSHHRGNTEAFF | TRBJ1-1 | TRBV4-1 | -
CASSADRGYGYTF | TRBJ1-2 | TRBV6-1 | many